This TCR beta chain originates from a study of T cells after posttransplantation cyclophosphamide listed by TCRdb under 2016. About the full investigation: Using TRB sequencing, the study followed how the T cell repertoire rebuilt after myeloablative bone marrow transplantation with posttransplantation cyclophosphamide given as GVHD prophylaxis. Antigen receptor sequencing covered samples from some 35 PTCy-treated patients and some 15 of their related bone marrow donors. TRB sequencing was performed on blood from all 35 or so PTCy patients with 1-year posttransplant specimens. Up to about 3 additional blood samples from 2 to 5.2 years after transplant were also TRB-sequenced in 3 patients, as was pretransplant blood from a handful of patients. Because TRA and TRB clonality correlated tightly in roughly nine samples, the subsequent TCR analyses were limited to TRB only. Public TRB sequences were queried against a database of over 3,600 sequences associated with responses to pathogens, tumor antigens, self-antigens and alloantigens. Summary of the overall study and its limitations: Donor-recipient similarity was low at 1-2 months but rose over the first year, and later blood repertoires were often dominated by donor CD8+ memory clones. The TRB repertoires of T cells infiltrating skin or GI tract showed only limited overlap with the TRB repertoires of T cells in blood. Across 45 patients, recipient CMV seropositivity and CMV reactivation were highly associated with TRB clonality; PTCy diversity was similar to CNI/methotrexate controls.

The treatment or condition label here, explained by the study, means: high-dose cyclophosphamide on days +3 and +4 as single-agent GVHD prophylaxis. PTCy patients received busulfan and fludarabine conditioning, a related or unrelated marrow graft, and cyclophosphamide on days +3 and +4. PTCy-treated patients came from a prospective multi-institutional clinical trial. Mononuclear cells from peripheral blood and bone marrow were separated by Ficoll-Hypaque density centrifugation and then cryopreserved. Concerning this clone itself: The specificity of this receptor is unknown. One base away there is no much larger clone; base qualities are not given.

There are 15 amino acids in the CDR3, from cysteine to phenylalanine inclusive. Only the CDR3 DNA is retained, 45 bases long and in frame from the first base. Trimming takes 2 bases from V and 0 bases from J, and the germline ends sit 9 bases apart. CDR1 and CDR2 are read off the germline V gene as SGHAT and FQNNGV. Genomic DNA was the input for TRB sequencing, which was run either with the immunoSEQ assay at survey resolution or with the hsTCRB kit. In the paper's pipeline: The immunoSEQ software handled initial read processing, and the LymphoSeq R package was used for repertoire analyses. For each TRB dataset, clonality was calculated as 1 minus normalized Shannon entropy, and the Gini coefficient was computed as well. To infer phenotypes in unsorted samples, TRB sequences from sorted subsets of the recipient or donor were mapped onto the unsorted samples of the same recipient. The table was pulled from immuneACCESS by TCRdb, which kept in-frame rearrangements only. Such tables lose some clones; where checked, under half of the loss comes from unresolved V genes, and the rest has no known cause. V and J calls and clone size are those listed in that table; D and trimming were worked out from the DNA. The sample records roughly 4,600 clones, 75% to 85% of which are singletons. The ten largest clones take up around 34% of the sample.

This TCR came from a male patient in his thirties or forties who received an allogeneic stem cell transplant from a related donor, was CMV-positive, and had acute and chronic GVHD. After a transplant, certain T cells may trace back to the graft donor. The sample consisted of PBMCs, taken after allogeneic stem cell transplant with posttransplant cyclophosphamide. This receptor chain uses TRBV11-2 and TRBJ2-3; a tentative D call is TRBD1 (6 bases match). CDR3 protein: CASSLKGESTDTQYF. The DNA is TGTGCCAGCAGCTTAAAGGGGGAGAGCACAGATACGCAGTATTTT.